The 28 T cell receptor beta chains presented below share a single source sample, sequenced in a study of CD4 T cells in relation to SARS-CoV-2 and coronaviruses. CD4+ T cells from unexposed donors were obtained before the COVID-19 pandemic (2011-2018). CD4+ T cells were isolated from the cells after 10 days of culture. TCRdb's copy holds only in-frame clones and misses some; the assay was immunoSEQ multiplex PCR. The profile covers around 25,000 clones, with around 80% appearing a single time and approximately 29% taken by the ten largest. Which antigens these TCRs recognize remains unknown. Sample: CD4+ T cells from PBMCs, cultured in vitro. These receptors all stem from a human donor in good health.

The CDR3 DNA reads as TGTGCCAGCAGTTCTCCAGTTTCGGGGGCTTTCTTT. Protein product: CASSSPVSGAFF. The chain couples TRBV12-3 or TRBV12-4 to TRBJ1-1; no clear D gene. This CDR3 has 12 residues. Between the trimmed V and J ends, which lost 4 bases and 11 bases, there was a span of 14 bases.

V is TRBV2 and J is TRBJ2-6; 7 bases are shared with TRBD1. Germline values: CDR1 SNHLY, CDR2 FYNNEI. The CDR3 runs to 17 residues. With 4 bases clipped from V and 0 bases from J, the junction kept 6 bases outside the gene matches. The CDR3 here is CASSGDSSFSGANVLTF. CDR3 nucleotide sequence: TGTGCCAGCAGTGGGGACAGCTCCTTCTCTGGGGCCAACGTCCTGACTTTC.

This chain joins TRBV19 and TRBJ1-5; weak D call: TRBD1 (5 bases). V was pared by 2 bases and J by 1 base, with 6 bases between. The germline CDR1 and CDR2 sequences are LNHDA and SQIVND (reference sequence). This CDR3 region has 14 residues. This CDR3 is CASSIQGSNQPQHF. CDR3 DNA: TGTGCCAGTAGTATACAGGGAAGCAATCAGCCCCAGCATTTT.

The chain recombines TRBV4-1 with TRBJ2-1; no clear D gene. In germline, CDR1 is MGHRA, CDR2 YSYEKL. The V end lost 1 base, the J end lost 1 base, and 14 bases lay between the germline ends. This CDR3 contains 17 residues. The chain's CDR3 is CASSQGEFPESYNEQFF. CDR3 in DNA: TGCGCCAGCAGCCAAGGGGAATTCCCCGAATCCTACAATGAGCAGTTCTTC.

The genes are TRBV7-3 and TRBJ1-2; no definite D call. CDR1 and CDR2 from the germline V gene are SGHTA and FQGTGA. This CDR3 has 15 residues. V lost 2 bases to trimming and J lost 7 bases, with 17 bases between them. The CDR3 sequence is CASSLHPEGGFGYTF. The CDR3 DNA follows: TGTGCCAGCAGCTTACATCCCGAGGGCGGGTTTGGCTACACCTTC.

This clone showed up just a few times. V and J are TRBV19 and TRBJ1-2, with a tentative D call TRBD1 (5 bases). CDR1 is LNHDA, CDR2 SQIVND, per germline (reference sequence). Trimming took 10 bases from V and 8 from J, leaving 26 bases between them. This CDR3 contains 15 residues. CDR3 amino acids: CATAISRQPGGGYTF. As DNA, the CDR3 is TGTGCCACCGCGATCTCAAGACAGCCCGGGGGGGGCTACACCTTC.

CDR3 sequence reads: CASRGTSDSYNEQFF. CDR3 coding DNA: TGTGCCAGCAGGGGGACTTCGGACTCCTACAATGAGCAGTTCTTC. The rearrangement uses TRBV14 and TRBJ2-1, with D possibly matching TRBD2 (6 bases). Germline CDR1 and CDR2: SGHDN and FVKESK. This CDR3 region has 15 residues. Trimming took off 6 bases at V and 0 bases at J, with 12 bases between the two ends.

This chain uses TRBV6-5 with TRBJ1-1; D is unclear. Germline CDR1 MNHEY, CDR2 SVGAGI. The CDR3 runs 13 residues. Trimming shortened V by 6 bases and J by 11 bases, and 19 bases separated the two germline ends. DNA of the CDR3: TGTGCCAGCAGGGGAGTAGGATCCCCCCCGGCTTTCTTT. Translating gives CASRGVGSPPAFF.

This chain uses TRBV5-4 with TRBJ1-4; 7 bases fit TRBD1. The CDR3 length is 14 residues. Germline V gene data show CDR1 as SGHNT and CDR2 as YYREEE (reference sequence). After removal of 4 bases from V and 7 bases from J, the junction contained 7 bases not matched to a gene. The CDR3 region is CASSRTGVSEKLFF. DNA for the CDR3: TGTGCCAGCAGCCGAACAGGGGTATCTGAAAAACTGTTTTTT.

The rearrangement links TRBV30 to TRBJ1-3; D call uncertain. V dropped 0 bases and J dropped 0 bases, with 3 bases sitting between them. Germline lookup yields CDR1 GTSNPN and CDR2 SVGIG (reference sequence). The CDR3 has 13 amino acids. The CDR3 loop is CAWSVTSGNTIYF. CDR3 coding DNA: TGTGCCTGGAGTGTAACCTCTGGAAACACCATATATTTT.

The chain recombines TRBV3-1 (or the pseudogene TRBV3-2) with TRBJ1-2; D call uncertain. Trimming stripped 0 bases from V and 8 bases from J, with 13 bases between. Germline V gene data show CDR1 as LGHDT and CDR2 as YNNKEL (reference sequence). CDR3 length equals 14 residues. This chain's CDR3 is CASSQDPWQDGYTF. As DNA, the CDR3 is TGTGCCAGCAGCCAAGATCCATGGCAGGACGGCTACACCTTC.

The rearrangement uses TRBV30 and TRBJ2-3; D uncertain. Trimming took 2 bases from V and 0 from J, leaving 6 bases between them. The CDR3 covers 13 residues. Germline values: CDR1 GTSNPN, CDR2 SVGIG (reference sequence). As DNA, the CDR3 is TGTGCCTGGAGTAGGCCTAGCACAGATACGCAGTATTTT. It specifies CAWSRPSTDTQYF. Variable domain in full (rest from reference TRBV30 and TRBJ2-3): SQTIHQWPATLVQPVGSPLSLECTVEGTSNPNLYWYRQAAGRGLQLLFYSVGIGQISSEVPQNLSASRPQDRQFILSSKKLLLSDSGFYLCAWSRPSTDTQYFGPGTRLTVL.

This chain links TRBV19 with TRBJ2-1; D might be TRBD1 or TRBD2, each matching 5 bases. Between the trimmed V and J ends, which lost 4 bases and 3 bases, there was a span of 7 bases. Germline V CDR1 and CDR2: LNHDA, SQIVND (reference sequence). CDR3 size: 13 residues. In DNA, the CDR3 is TGTGCCAGTAGTACGGGGCACTACAATGAGCAGTTCTTC. This gives the protein CASSTGHYNEQFF.

The chain couples TRBV10-1 to TRBJ2-2; a weak D match, TRBD2 (5 bases). V lost 6 bases to trimming and J lost 4 bases, with 9 bases between them. Germline values: CDR1 WNHNN, CDR2 SYGVQD (reference sequence). This CDR3 is 13 amino acids long. As DNA, the CDR3 is TGCGCCAGCAGAGGACTCTTCACCGGGGAGCTGTTTTTT. It encodes CASRGLFTGELFF.

J is TRBJ2-5 and V is TRBV5-1; D gene unclear. Trimming left V 5 bases short and J 3 bases short, with 5 bases between. Germline V gene sequence: CDR1 SGHRS, CDR2 YFSETQ. The CDR3 contains 11 residues. The CDR3 DNA is TGCGCCAGCAGGTTAGAAGAGACCCAGTACTTC. It translates to CASRLEETQYF. Looking up the rest from reference TRBV5-1 and TRBJ2-5 gives the full variable domain: KAGVTQTPRYLIKTRGQQVTLSCSPISGHRSVSWYQQTPGQGLQFLFEYFSETQRNKGNFPGRFSGRQFSNSRSEMNVSTLELGDSALYLCASRLEETQYFGPGTRLLVL.

This clone was picked up one time. The chain is built from TRBV5-1 and TRBJ2-5; 8 bases fit TRBD1. CDR3 size: 16 residues. Germline lookup yields CDR1 SGHRS and CDR2 YFSETQ. The V gene end was trimmed by 3 bases and the J gene end by 1 base; junction bases not matched to a gene: 8. CDR3 coding DNA: TGCGCCAGCAGCTCGCTCGCGGGACAGGTCCAAGAGACCCAGTACTTC. Translation gives CASSSLAGQVQETQYF. The full variable domain, its missing parts supplied by reference TRBV5-1 and TRBJ2-5, is KAGVTQTPRYLIKTRGQQVTLSCSPISGHRSVSWYQQTPGQGLQFLFEYFSETQRNKGNFPGRFSGRQFSNSRSEMNVSTLELGDSALYLCASSSLAGQVQETQYFGPGTRLLVL.

This clone showed up just a few times. This sequence joins TRBV29-1 and TRBJ1-2; D possibly corresponds to TRBD1 (6 bases). The V end lost 7 bases, the J end lost 4 bases, and 13 bases lay between the germline ends. Germline CDR1 SQVTM, CDR2 ANQGSEA. The length of the CDR3 is 12 residues. CDR3 DNA: TGCAGCGGGGGGGCAGAGTCCTATGGCTACACCTTC. Protein sequence: CSGGAESYGYTF.

This sequence joins TRBV30 and TRBJ1-5, with D possibly matching TRBD1 (5 bases). V shed 2 bases and J shed 4 bases, with 12 bases lying between them. Germline values: CDR1 GTSNPN, CDR2 SVGIG (reference sequence). This CDR3 is 14 amino acids long. CDR3 residues: CAWSNGQGNQPQHF. Here the CDR3 DNA reads TGTGCCTGGAGTAATGGGCAGGGTAATCAGCCCCAGCATTTT.

The V and J genes are TRBV7-8 and TRBJ1-1; D not certain. The CDR3 spans 13 residues. Trimming stripped 1 base from V and 1 base from J, with 4 bases between. Per germline, CDR1 SGHVS and CDR2 FQNEAQ. The DNA of the CDR3 is TGTGCCAGCAGCTTAGTTGGGAACACTGAAGCTTTCTTT. As protein: CASSLVGNTEAFF.

The gene calls are TRBV7-6 and TRBJ2-3; D unclear. The germline CDR1 and CDR2 sequences are SGHVS and FNYEAQ. The CDR3 spans 13 residues. V lost 3 bases and J 2 bases, leaving 6 bases between the germline ends. The CDR3 nucleotides are TGTGCCAGCAGCTTTATGGTCACAGATACGCAGTATTTT. It specifies CASSFMVTDTQYF. The variable domain in full, completed from reference TRBV7-6 and TRBJ2-3, reads GAGVSQSPRYKVTKRGQDVALRCDPISGHVSLYWYRQALGQGPEFLTYFNYEAQQDKSGLPNDRFSAERPEGSISTLTIQRTEQRDSAMYRCASSFMVTDTQYFGPGTRLTVL.

This chain links TRBV10-3 with TRBJ2-7; D is ambiguous. V lost 10 bases to trimming and J lost 6 bases, with 19 bases between them. The length of the CDR3 is 13 residues. CDR1 and CDR2 from the germline V gene are ENHRY and SYGVKD. The CDR3 DNA follows: TGTGCCACGACCGGCTATCTCCGGTCCGAGCAGTACTTC. Translated, it gives CATTGYLRSEQYF.

The chain couples TRBV6-5 to TRBJ2-5; 7 positions agree with TRBD2. The length of the CDR3 is 15 residues. The germline V gene encodes CDR1 MNHEY and CDR2 SVGAGI. V shed 0 bases and J 5 bases; nucleotides not matched to a gene: 6. The CDR3 sequence: CASSYSNGGKETQYF. As DNA, the CDR3 is TGTGCCAGCAGTTACTCGAACGGGGGGAAGGAGACCCAGTACTTC.

The count of this clone is one. This rearrangement joins TRBV18 to TRBJ2-1, with 9 bases lining up with TRBD2. V gave up 1 base and J gave up 0 bases; unmatched junction bases: 10. Germline loops: CDR1 KGHSH, CDR2 LQKENI. This CDR3 comprises 19 residues. CDR3 sequence reads: CASSPQWPEREDSYNEQFF. The CDR3 bases are TGTGCCAGCTCACCACAGTGGCCGGAGCGGGAGGACTCCTACAATGAGCAGTTCTTC.

V usage is TRBV2 and J usage is TRBJ1-4; a weak D match, TRBD1 (5 bases). The CDR3 extends over 12 amino acids. Between the trimmed V and J ends, which lost 4 bases and 7 bases, there was a span of 7 bases. Looked up from germline, CDR1 is SNHLY and CDR2 is FYNNEI. CDR3 sequence reads: CASSGGTEKLFF. The CDR3 nucleotides are TGTGCCAGCAGTGGAGGGACTGAAAAACTGTTTTTT.

J is TRBJ1-5 and V is TRBV6-7; tentatively, D is TRBD1 (5 bases). TRBV6-7 is an ORF; its function is uncertain. The CDR3 has 18 amino acids. V was shortened by 4 bases and J by 1 base, with 20 bases between the two germline ends. This CDR3 is CASSSRQSWFRSNQPQHF. The DNA of the CDR3 is TGTGCCAGCAGTTCTAGACAGTCTTGGTTTAGGAGCAATCAGCCCCAGCATTTT.

The chain carries TRBV30 and TRBJ1-4; 8 bases are a match to TRBD1. Trimming at V came to 4 bases and at J to 5 bases, leaving 3 bases not matched to a gene. CDR1 is GTSNPN, CDR2 SVGIG, per germline (reference sequence). The length of the CDR3 is 13 residues. The CDR3 coding sequence is TGTGCCTGGACCCGGGACAGGAATGAAAAACTGTTTTTT. Translated: CAWTRDRNEKLFF.

The chain uses TRBV7-6 and TRBJ2-1; 7 bases line up with TRBD2. J lost 0 bases, V lost 5 bases, and 4 bases had no gene match. The CDR3 loop spans 15 amino acids. Germline loops: CDR1 SGHVS, CDR2 FNYEAQ. The CDR3 sequence: CASSPTSLSYNEQFF. CDR3 nucleotides: TGTGCCAGCAGCCCGACTAGCCTCTCCTACAATGAGCAGTTCTTC. Together with reference TRBV7-6 and TRBJ2-1, the CDR3 gives the full variable domain: GAGVSQSPRYKVTKRGQDVALRCDPISGHVSLYWYRQALGQGPEFLTYFNYEAQQDKSGLPNDRFSAERPEGSISTLTIQRTEQRDSAMYRCASSPTSLSYNEQFFGPGTRLTVL.

The chain employs TRBV6-1 and TRBJ1-2; TRBD1 matches 11 bases. Germline trimming cut 4 bases from V and 7 bases from J; bases unmatched to any gene: 11. The germline V gene encodes CDR1 MNHNS and CDR2 SASEGT. CDR3 size: 16 residues. This chain's CDR3 is CASSGAGTGGSIGYTF. The CDR3 nucleotides read TGTGCCAGCAGTGGGGCCGGGACAGGGGGGTCGATTGGCTACACCTTC.